The 12 T cell receptor beta chains listed next were all sequenced from one sample in a study of blood T cell repertoires in COVID-19. The assay was immunoSEQ multiplex PCR, and TCRdb's table has in-frame clones only and misses some. This sample has a few hundred thousand clones, with more than 85% found just once. Sequencing input: PBMCs or T cells enriched from blood (not recorded which). The receptors were sampled from a woman aged 45-60 years who had recovered from COVID-19.

The chain employs TRBV6-5 and TRBJ1-1, with a tentative D call TRBD1 (5 bases). Deletions cut 5 bases from V and 0 bases from J, with 13 bases between. Germline CDR1 reads MNHEY; CDR2 reads SVGAGI. The CDR3 consists of 15 residues. CDR3 coding DNA: TGTGCCAGCAGTCAGGGTCTCACTATGAACACTGAAGCTTTCTTT. Translation gives CASSQGLTMNTEAFF.

The V and J genes are TRBV9 and TRBJ1-2; TRBD1 might be the D (5 bases). The CDR3 spans 15 residues. Between the trimmed V and J ends, which lost 0 bases and 4 bases, there was a span of 13 bases. Germline lookup yields CDR1 SGDLS and CDR2 YYNGEE. The CDR3 sequence is CASSVGRAIPYGYTF. For the CDR3, the DNA is TGTGCCAGCAGCGTAGGCAGGGCAATACCCTATGGCTACACCTTC.

The genes are TRBV5-1 and TRBJ2-5, with TRBD2 matching over 14 bases. Looked up from germline, CDR1 is SGHRS and CDR2 is YFSETQ. V shed 2 bases and J 2 bases; nucleotides not matched to a gene: 5. This CDR3 region has 17 residues. The chain's CDR3 is CASSLPGLAGVQETQYF. The DNA of the CDR3 is TGCGCCAGCAGCTTACCGGGACTAGCGGGAGTTCAAGAGACCCAGTACTTC.

The chain links TRBV12-3 or TRBV12-4 to TRBJ2-7; D possibly corresponds to TRBD2 (6 bases). Between the trimmed V and J ends, which lost 3 bases and 6 bases, there was a span of 12 bases. CDR3 length equals 13 residues. The CDR3 protein is CASSFGEALEQYF. For the CDR3, the DNA is TGTGCCAGCAGTTTCGGGGAGGCCCTCGAGCAGTACTTC.

The CDR3 nucleotides are TGTGCCAGCAGCCCCCTAGCGGGGGGGGGTGACATTCAGTACTTC. Amino acid sequence: CASSPLAGGGDIQYF. V usage is TRBV3-1 (or the pseudogene TRBV3-2) and J usage is TRBJ2-4; 12 bases fit TRBD2. CDR1 is LGHDT, CDR2 YNNKEL, per germline (reference sequence). The length of the CDR3 is 15 residues. V lost 4 bases and J lost 8; bases outside the gene matches: 6.

The sample holds a few counts of this clone. The J gene is TRBJ2-3, the V gene TRBV15; weak D call: TRBD2 (6 bases). The CDR3 has 14 amino acids. The V gene's germline CDR1 is LNHNV and CDR2 YYDKDF (reference sequence). Trimming removed 3 bases at V and 8 bases at J, with 15 bases between. Written as DNA, the CDR3 is TGTGCCACCAGCAGTTTAGCGGCTCCGGGTACGCAGTATTTT. This codes for CATSSLAAPGTQYF. The whole variable domain, remainder taken from reference TRBV15 and TRBJ2-3, is DAMVIQNPRYQVTQFGKPVTLSCSQTLNHNVMYWYQQKSSQAPKLLFHYYDKDFNNEADTPDNFQSRRPNTSFCFLDIRSPGLGDTAMYLCATSSLAAPGTQYFGPGTRLTVL.

The CDR3 region is CASSLESGKGNTEAFF. DNA of the CDR3: TGTGCCAGCAGCTTAGAGTCAGGGAAGGGGAACACTGAAGCTTTCTTT. V gene TRBV13 combines with J gene TRBJ1-1; D might be TRBD1 (5 bases). Germline-derived CDR1 and CDR2 are PRHDT and FYEKMQ (reference sequence). V was trimmed by 1 base and J by 1 base, leaving 13 bases between them. The CDR3 has 16 amino acids.

V gene TRBV28 combines with J gene TRBJ2-5; 13 bases align to TRBD2. The length of the CDR3 is 20 residues. J was trimmed by 5 bases and V by 5 bases; bases with no gene match: 20. Per germline, CDR1 MDHEN and CDR2 SYDVKM. CDR3 protein: CASSLKAGGLAGRVWETQYF. The CDR3 nucleotides read TGTGCCAGCAGTCTAAAAGCGGGGGGACTAGCGGGACGGGTTTGGGAGACCCAGTACTTC.

The chain employs TRBV4-3 and TRBJ1-4; the D gene is possibly TRBD1 (5 bases). Per germline, CDR1 LGHNA and CDR2 YSLEER. The CDR3 extends over 15 amino acids. Trimming cost V 1 base and J 8 bases, with 14 bases left between them. CDR3 coding DNA: TGCGCCAGCAGCCAAGGGGCGGCAGGGTTCGAAAAACTGTTTTTT. Encoded protein: CASSQGAAGFEKLFF.

V usage is TRBV28 and J usage is TRBJ1-5, with a weak D call TRBD1 (5 bases). The V and J ends lost 6 bases and 9 bases respectively, with 15 bases between them. This CDR3 contains 13 residues. The germline V gene encodes CDR1 MDHEN and CDR2 SYDVKM. The CDR3 sequence: CASRVTGYGPQHF. In DNA, the CDR3 is TGTGCCAGCAGAGTCACAGGTTATGGGCCCCAGCATTTT.

The CDR3 nucleotides read TGTGCCATCAGAGCGCTTACTCCGGGACAGGACACTGAAGCTTTCTTT. Encoded protein: CAIRALTPGQDTEAFF. This chain connects TRBV10-3 to TRBJ1-1; 8 positions match TRBD1. The CDR3 sequence is 16 residues long. V trimming: 6 bases; J trimming: 3 bases; junction bases outside the gene matches: 12. CDR1 and CDR2 from the germline V gene are ENHRY and SYGVKD.

This chain joins TRBV28 and TRBJ2-7; possible D gene TRBD2, 5 bases. V lost 7 bases and J 1 base, leaving 17 bases between the germline ends. Germline CDR1 and CDR2: MDHEN and SYDVKM. The CDR3 covers 15 residues. The CDR3 region has the DNA TGTGCCAGCAAGGTCCCGGGGATATCATCCTACGAGCAGTACTTC. Its protein is CASKVPGISSYEQYF.